This is a list of T cell receptor beta chains from one sample in a study of blood T cell repertoires in COVID-19. TCRdb's copy holds only in-frame clones and misses some; the assay was immunoSEQ multiplex PCR. The table lists fewer than 200,000 clones, 70% to 90% of them singletons. The material sequenced was peripheral blood. The receptors derive from a man aged 35 to 55 who had recovered from COVID-19. Both conserved end residues are part of each CDR3. The listing skips clone size in some rows; elsewhere it reads once, few, many or a size class.

abundance | j_gene | v_gene | CDR3aa
- | TRBJ1-2 | TRBV2 | CASSQTENYGYTF
- | TRBJ2-7 | TRBV11-3 | CASSSQAGCYEQYF
once | TRBJ1-2 | TRBV28 | CASSLPTGGYGYTF
- | TRBJ1-1 | TRBV27 | CASRSLGTEAFF
- | TRBJ1-2 | TRBV2 | CASSEGTGLYGYTF
- | TRBJ2-2 | TRBV24-1 | CATSPEKYGVTGELFF
many | TRBJ2-1 | TRBV2 | CASSESGTPVEQFF
- | TRBJ2-1 | TRBV3-1/TRBV3-2 | CASSQRGGLNEQFF
- | TRBJ2-5 | TRBV6-2/TRBV6-3 | CASSYELGGETQYF
- | TRBJ2-7 | TRBV3-1/TRBV3-2 | CASSQDLTSYEQYF
- | TRBJ2-7 | TRBV6-2/TRBV6-3 | CASSSFPGLAGYEQYF
- | TRBJ2-3 | TRBV11-2 | CASSFGAPDTDTQYF
- | TRBJ1-1 | TRBV6-6 | CASSYSGQGLNTEAFF
- | TRBJ2-1 | TRBV11-2 | CASSLDLAGGFSEQFF
- | TRBJ2-3 | TRBV5-4 | CASRGGTGTDTQYF
- | TRBJ2-7 | TRBV28 | CASSLGGGQYF
- | TRBJ1-3 | TRBV7-2 | CASSFGRSGNTIYF
- | TRBJ1-2 | TRBV4-3 | CASSQYRGLNYGYTF
- | TRBJ1-6 | TRBV19 | CASSIGIGSSPLHF
- | TRBJ2-1 | TRBV7-2 | CASSLSDFNEQFF
- | TRBJ2-5 | TRBV24-1 | CATSEPGGLLETQYF
- | TRBJ2-3 | TRBV4-1 | CASSQCGRTDTQYF
- | TRBJ2-3 | TRBV7-6 | CASSLSGRASDTQYF
- | TRBJ2-5 | TRBV7-2 | CASSPQGGGETQYF
- | TRBJ2-5 | TRBV5-5 | CASSLLTGAQETQYF
- | TRBJ2-3 | TRBV4-3 | CASSPSTGQGVYF
- | TRBJ1-1 | TRBV29-1 | CSVVQGLAFF
- | TRBJ2-4 | TRBV2 | CASSEGQGAENIQYF
- | TRBJ2-7 | TRBV6-1 | CASSEAGGPYEQYF
- | TRBJ1-1 | TRBV9 | CASSVEVTGAGTEAFF
once | TRBJ2-5 | TRBV5-6 | CASSLRGQGVQETQYF
- | TRBJ1-3 | TRBV11-3 | CASSLAAGISGNTIYF
- | TRBJ2-7 | TRBV6-5 | CASSYRSTYEQYF
many | TRBJ1-2 | TRBV15 | CATSVAGGDYGYTF
- | TRBJ1-1 | TRBV9 | CASSVDNSGTEAFF
few | TRBJ1-4 | TRBV7-9 | CASSFASGNEKLFF
- | TRBJ2-7 | TRBV7-8 | CASSLETSGSLPYEQYF
- | TRBJ1-6 | TRBV18 | CASSPQGYGSPLHF
once | TRBJ2-3 | TRBV7-2 | CASSLEAGGPDTQYF
once | TRBJ1-2 | TRBV5-6 | CASSPRTGTLYGYTF
- | TRBJ2-1 | TRBV24-1 | CATSSPAGEQFF
- | TRBJ2-3 | TRBV7-7 | CASSRSGGADTQYF
many | TRBJ1-1 | TRBV18 | CASSPGSGRAEAFF
- | TRBJ1-1 | TRBV6-6 | CASSSLRSRNTEAFF
- | TRBJ2-7 | TRBV6-2/TRBV6-3 | CASSSLGGPTYEQYF
- | TRBJ2-3 | TRBV9 | CASSVAGRSDTQYF
- | TRBJ1-2 | TRBV28 | CASSPLQGLGYTF
- | TRBJ1-2 | TRBV21-1 | CASGGTESNYGYTF